These T cell receptor beta chains were read from a single sample in a study of CD8+ T cells in alopecia areata. Sequenced by immunoSEQ multiplex PCR; TCRdb stores in-frame clones only, minus some. The table has over 80,000 clones, 44% seen once. Specimen: CD8+ T cells sorted from blood, collected at week 24, from a patient treated with tofacitinib. These receptors all come from a human donor with alopecia areata. The CDR3 runs from the conserved cysteine through the conserved F or W. The order of the fields is J gene, clone size, V gene, D gene, CDR3 protein, CDR3 DNA. D genes are given only for firm matches. Some rows have no size entry. The others give once, few or many, or a class for an expanded clone.

>TRBJ2-1|-|TRBV11-2|-
CASTTAPYNEQFF
TGTGCCAGCACCACAGCCCCTTACAATGAGCAGTTCTTC
>TRBJ2-1|-|TRBV27|-
CASSATSDRDEQFF
TGTGCCAGCAGTGCAACTAGCGACAGGGATGAGCAGTTCTTC
>TRBJ1-3|few|TRBV25-1|-
CASSIQGISGNTIYF
TGTGCCAGCAGTATCCAAGGGATCTCTGGAAACACCATATATTTT
>TRBJ2-7|-|TRBV7-8|-
CASSLESRGDSYEQYF
TGTGCCAGCAGCTTGGAGAGCAGGGGCGATAGCTACGAGCAGTACTTC
>TRBJ2-1|-|TRBV19|-
CASSIELAGWANEQFF
TGTGCCAGTAGTATAGAGTTGGCGGGATGGGCCAATGAGCAGTTCTTC
>TRBJ2-7|-|TRBV27|-
CASSLRGLGTYEQYF
TGTGCCAGCAGTTTGCGAGGGTTGGGAACCTACGAGCAGTACTTC
>TRBJ2-2|once|TRBV2|TRBD1
CATHRTGQTGELFF
TGTGCCACCCATCGGACAGGGCAGACCGGGGAGCTGTTTTTT
>TRBJ2-1|once|TRBV7-9|TRBD2
CASSPWTSGRTYNEQFF
TGTGCCAGCAGCCCATGGACTAGCGGGAGAACCTACAATGAGCAGTTCTTC
>TRBJ2-7|-|TRBV28|-
CASRIWDGSYEQYF
TGTGCCAGCAGAATATGGGACGGCTCCTACGAGCAGTACTTC
>TRBJ2-1|-|TRBV6-4|TRBD2
CASSDKAGADDNEQFF
TGTGCCAGCAGTGACAAGGCGGGAGCGGACGACAATGAGCAGTTCTTC
>TRBJ2-1|-|TRBV4-1|TRBD2
CASSQVGLALPYNEQFF
TGCGCCAGCAGCCAAGTCGGACTAGCGCTCCCCTACAATGAGCAGTTCTTC
>TRBJ2-1|once|TRBV27|-
CASAPRGSNEQFF
TGTGCCAGCGCCCCTAGGGGGAGTAATGAGCAGTTCTTC
>TRBJ2-7|once|TRBV5-6|TRBD1
CASSPGQGSYEQYF
TGTGCCAGCAGCCCGGGACAGGGGAGTTACGAGCAGTACTTC
>TRBJ1-1|-|TRBV6-5|TRBD1
CASSFGDRGTEAFF
TGTGCCAGCAGTTTTGGGGACAGGGGGACTGAAGCTTTCTTT
>TRBJ2-7|-|TRBV2|-
CASMGTFYEQYF
TGTGCCAGCATGGGGACATTTTACGAGCAGTACTTC
>TRBJ2-7|-|TRBV5-1|TRBD1
CASSPGTGGARADEQYF
TGCGCCAGCAGCCCCGGGACAGGGGGCGCCCGGGCGGACGAGCAGTACTTC
>TRBJ2-1|-|TRBV30|TRBD2
CAWNRLAGDNEQFF
TGTGCCTGGAACAGACTAGCGGGAGACAATGAGCAGTTCTTC
>TRBJ2-3|-|TRBV7-8|-
CASSPRTKDTQYF
TGTGCCAGCAGCCCTCGGACAAAAGATACGCAGTATTTT
>TRBJ2-7|-|TRBV27|-
CASSPTNRRRQYF
TGTGCCAGCAGTCCAACGAACAGGAGGAGGCAGTACTTC
>TRBJ1-5|-|TRBV7-2|-
CASSLGWTDQPQHF
TGTGCCAGCAGCTTAGGCTGGACAGATCAGCCCCAGCATTTT
>TRBJ1-1|-|TRBV14|-
CASSQGLYTEAFF
TGTGCCAGCAGCCAGGGGTTGTACACTGAAGCTTTCTTT
>TRBJ2-1|few|TRBV29-1|-
CSVRFSREASDYEQFF
TGCAGCGTTCGTTTCTCCAGGGAGGCCTCGGATTATGAGCAGTTCTTC
>TRBJ1-4|-|TRBV7-6|-
CASRGVSEKLFF
TGTGCCAGCAGGGGGGTTAGCGAAAAACTGTTTTTT
>TRBJ2-7|-|TRBV4-1|TRBD1
CASSPRDRGSYEQYF
TGCGCCAGCAGCCCGCGGGACAGGGGGTCCTACGAGCAGTACTTC
>TRBJ2-1|-|TRBV5-1|-
CASSWTQSNEQFF
TGCGCCAGCAGCTGGACCCAGAGCAATGAGCAGTTCTTC
>TRBJ1-1|few|TRBV29-1|-
CSVADRPTEAFF
TGCAGCGTCGCTGACAGGCCTACTGAAGCTTTCTTT
>TRBJ1-5|-|TRBV10-3|-
CAITEAGGQPQHF
TGTGCCATCACCGAAGCGGGGGGTCAGCCCCAGCATTTT
>TRBJ2-5|-|TRBV29-1|TRBD2
CSVDGLATHTQETQYF
TGCAGCGTTGATGGACTAGCGACCCACACCCAAGAGACCCAGTACTTC
>TRBJ1-2|-|TRBV28|-
CASKRPPTAYGYTF
TGTGCCAGCAAGCGGCCGCCCACAGCCTATGGCTACACCTTC
>TRBJ1-2|-|TRBV13|-
CASSQRMGDGPYGYTF
TGTGCCAGCAGTCAAAGGATGGGGGACGGGCCCTATGGCTACACCTTC
>TRBJ2-1|few|TRBV7-2|-
CASSLTGTNEQFF
TGTGCCAGCAGCTTAACAGGAACCAATGAGCAGTTCTTC
>TRBJ2-2|-|TRBV9|TRBD1
CASSLQGGVNTGELFF
TGTGCCAGCAGCTTACAGGGGGGAGTGAACACCGGGGAGCTGTTTTTT
>TRBJ2-1|-|TRBV30|-
CAWKVSSYNEQFF
TGTGCCTGGAAAGTTAGCTCCTACAATGAGCAGTTCTTC
>TRBJ2-7|-|TRBV7-2|-
CASSLVGVSSYEQYF
TGTGCCAGCAGCTTAGTAGGGGTGAGCTCCTACGAGCAGTACTTC
>TRBJ2-1|-|TRBV27|-
CASSFVRSSYNEQFF
TGTGCCAGCAGTTTCGTCAGGAGCTCCTACAATGAGCAGTTCTTC
>TRBJ2-7|-|TRBV7-9|-
CASSTGASVLYEQYF
TGTGCCAGCTCAACGGGGGCTAGCGTTCTATACGAGCAGTACTTC
>TRBJ2-3|-|TRBV5-1|-
CASSLYSATDTQYF
TGCGCCAGCAGCTTGTATTCAGCCACAGATACGCAGTATTTT
>TRBJ2-1|-|TRBV27|-
CASNQAGHEQFF
TGTGCCAGCAACCAAGCCGGGCATGAGCAGTTCTTC
>TRBJ1-1|few|TRBV5-1|-
CASSRQSHYTEAFF
TGCGCCAGCAGCCGCCAAAGTCATTACACTGAAGCTTTCTTT
>TRBJ1-1|-|TRBV4-1|-
CASSHKPRGNTEAFF
TGCGCCAGCAGCCACAAGCCCAGGGGGAACACTGAAGCTTTCTTT
>TRBJ2-2|-|TRBV9|-
CASSSYGLDTGELFF
TGTGCCAGCAGCTCCTACGGACTGGACACCGGGGAGCTGTTTTTT
>TRBJ1-2|-|TRBV27|-
CASSLGRAGGYTF
TGTGCCAGCAGTTTAGGAAGAGCGGGAGGCTACACCTTC
>TRBJ2-7|-|TRBV7-9|TRBD1
CASSPSTGTYEQYF
TGTGCCAGCAGCCCGTCGACAGGGACCTACGAGCAGTACTTC
>TRBJ1-2|-|TRBV14|-
CASSLGTNYGYTF
TGTGCCAGCAGCCTGGGGACAAACTATGGCTACACCTTC